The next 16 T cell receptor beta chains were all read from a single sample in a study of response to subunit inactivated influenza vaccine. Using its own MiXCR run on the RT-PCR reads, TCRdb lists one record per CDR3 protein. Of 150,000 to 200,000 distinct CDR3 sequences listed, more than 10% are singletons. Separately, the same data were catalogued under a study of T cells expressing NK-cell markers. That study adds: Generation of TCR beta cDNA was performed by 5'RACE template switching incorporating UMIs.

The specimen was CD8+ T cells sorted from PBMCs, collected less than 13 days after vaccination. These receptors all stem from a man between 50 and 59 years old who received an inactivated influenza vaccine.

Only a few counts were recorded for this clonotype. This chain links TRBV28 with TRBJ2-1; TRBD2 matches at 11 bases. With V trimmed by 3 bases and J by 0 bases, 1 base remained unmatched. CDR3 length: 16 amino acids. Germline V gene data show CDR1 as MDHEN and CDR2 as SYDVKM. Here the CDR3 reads CASSFLAGGSYNEQFF. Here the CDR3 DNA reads TGTGCCAGCAGTTTTCTAGCGGGGGGCTCCTACAATGAGCAGTTCTTC.

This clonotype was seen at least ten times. In DNA form, the CDR3 reads TGCAGCGTTGAAGATAGGGACGGCTACAATGAGCAGTTCTTC. Protein product: CSVEDRDGYNEQFF. The chain carries TRBV29-1 and TRBJ2-1, with D tentatively TRBD1 or TRBD2 (5 bases each). The CDR3 is made up of 14 amino acids. V gave up 0 bases and J gave up 3 bases, with 9 bases separating them. Germline V gives CDR1 SQVTM, CDR2 ANQGSEA.

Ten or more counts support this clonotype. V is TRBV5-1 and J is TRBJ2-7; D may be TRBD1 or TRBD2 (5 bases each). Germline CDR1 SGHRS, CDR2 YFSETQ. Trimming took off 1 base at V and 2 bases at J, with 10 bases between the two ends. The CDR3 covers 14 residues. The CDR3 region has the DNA TGCGCCAGCAGCTTGCGCAGGGAGACCTACGAGCAGTACTTC. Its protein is CASSLRRETYEQYF. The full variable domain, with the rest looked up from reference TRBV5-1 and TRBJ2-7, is KAGVTQTPRYLIKTRGQQVTLSCSPISGHRSVSWYQQTPGQGLQFLFEYFSETQRNKGNFPGRFSGRQFSNSRSEMNVSTLELGDSALYLCASSLRRETYEQYFGPGTRLTVT.

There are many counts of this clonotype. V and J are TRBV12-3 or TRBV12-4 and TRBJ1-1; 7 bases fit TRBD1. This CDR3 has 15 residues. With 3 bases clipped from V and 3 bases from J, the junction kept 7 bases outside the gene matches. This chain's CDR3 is CASSFLAGGDTEAFF. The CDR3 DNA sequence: TGTGCCAGCAGTTTCTTGGCAGGGGGTGACACTGAAGCTTTCTTT.

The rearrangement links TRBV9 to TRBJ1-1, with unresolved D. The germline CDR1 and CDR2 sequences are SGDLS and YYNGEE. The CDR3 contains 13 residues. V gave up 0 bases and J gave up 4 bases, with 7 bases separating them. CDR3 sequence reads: CASSVGRSTEAFF. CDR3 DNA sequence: TGTGCCAGCAGCGTAGGTCGGAGCACTGAAGCTTTCTTT.

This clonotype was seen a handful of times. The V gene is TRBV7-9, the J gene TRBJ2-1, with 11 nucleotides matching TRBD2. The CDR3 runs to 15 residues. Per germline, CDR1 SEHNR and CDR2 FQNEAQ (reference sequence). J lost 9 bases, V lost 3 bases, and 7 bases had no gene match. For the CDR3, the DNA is TGTGCCAGCAGCTTTGTAGCGGGGGGGCTCAGTGAGCAGTTCTTC. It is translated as CASSFVAGGLSEQFF.

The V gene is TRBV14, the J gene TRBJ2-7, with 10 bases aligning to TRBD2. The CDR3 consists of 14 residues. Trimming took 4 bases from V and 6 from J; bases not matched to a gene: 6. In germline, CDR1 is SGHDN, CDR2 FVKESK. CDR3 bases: TGTGCCAGCAGCCCCCTAGCGGGAGCGGTCGAGCAGTACTTC. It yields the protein CASSPLAGAVEQYF.

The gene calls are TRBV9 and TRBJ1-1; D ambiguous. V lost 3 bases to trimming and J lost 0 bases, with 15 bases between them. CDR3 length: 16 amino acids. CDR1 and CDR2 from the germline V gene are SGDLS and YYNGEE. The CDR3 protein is CASSDDPGLLNTEAFF. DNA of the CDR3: TGTGCCAGCAGCGATGACCCTGGACTGCTGAACACTGAAGCTTTCTTT.

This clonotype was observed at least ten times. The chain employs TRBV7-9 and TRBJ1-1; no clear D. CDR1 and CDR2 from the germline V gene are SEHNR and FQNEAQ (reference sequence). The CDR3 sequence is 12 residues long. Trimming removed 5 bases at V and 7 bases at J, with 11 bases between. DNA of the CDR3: TGTGCCAGCAGCCCCCTAAGGGATGAAGCTTTCTTT. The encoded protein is CASSPLRDEAFF. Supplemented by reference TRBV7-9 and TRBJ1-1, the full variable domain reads DTGVSQNPRHKITKRGQNVTFRCDPISEHNRLYWYRQTLGQGPEFLTYFQNEAQLEKSRLLSDRFSAERPKGSFSTLEIQRTEQGDSAMYLCASSPLRDEAFFGQGTRLTVV.

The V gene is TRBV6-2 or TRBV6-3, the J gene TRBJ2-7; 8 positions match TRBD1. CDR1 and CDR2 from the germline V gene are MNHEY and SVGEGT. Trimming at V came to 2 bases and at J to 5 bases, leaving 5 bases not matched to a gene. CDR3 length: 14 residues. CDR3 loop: CASSYTDRANEQYF. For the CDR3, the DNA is TGTGCCAGCAGTTACACGGACAGGGCCAACGAGCAGTACTTC.

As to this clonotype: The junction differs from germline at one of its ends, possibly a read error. The CDR3 loop is CVSSLIQGSTEAFF. CDR3 DNA sequence: TGTGTCAGCAGCCTCATACAGGGGAGCACTGAAGCTTTCTTT. The chain carries TRBV27 and TRBJ1-1; 7 bases fit TRBD1. The CDR3 is 14 residues long. Germline lookup yields CDR1 MNHEY and CDR2 SMNVEV (reference sequence).

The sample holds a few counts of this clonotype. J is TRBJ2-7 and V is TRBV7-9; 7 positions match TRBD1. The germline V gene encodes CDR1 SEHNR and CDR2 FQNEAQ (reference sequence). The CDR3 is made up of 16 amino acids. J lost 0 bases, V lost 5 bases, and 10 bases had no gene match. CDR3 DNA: TGTGCCAGCAGCCAGACAGGGACACTACTCTCCTACGAGCAGTACTTC. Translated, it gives CASSQTGTLLSYEQYF. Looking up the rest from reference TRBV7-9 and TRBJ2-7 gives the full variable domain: DTGVSQNPRHKITKRGQNVTFRCDPISEHNRLYWYRQTLGQGPEFLTYFQNEAQLEKSRLLSDRFSAERPKGSFSTLEIQRTEQGDSAMYLCASSQTGTLLSYEQYFGPGTRLTVT.

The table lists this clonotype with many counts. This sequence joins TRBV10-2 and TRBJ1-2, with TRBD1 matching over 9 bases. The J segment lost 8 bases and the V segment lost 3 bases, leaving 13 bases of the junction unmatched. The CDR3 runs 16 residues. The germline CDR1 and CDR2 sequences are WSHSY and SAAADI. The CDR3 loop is CASSEEVGTGRRGYTF. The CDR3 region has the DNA TGCGCCAGCAGTGAAGAAGTTGGGACAGGGCGAAGAGGCTACACCTTC.

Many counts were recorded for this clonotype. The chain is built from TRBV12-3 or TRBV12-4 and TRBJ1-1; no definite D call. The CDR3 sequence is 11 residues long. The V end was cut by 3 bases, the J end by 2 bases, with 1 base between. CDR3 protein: CASSFNTEAFF. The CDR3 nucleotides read TGTGCCAGCAGTTTCAACACTGAAGCTTTCTTT.

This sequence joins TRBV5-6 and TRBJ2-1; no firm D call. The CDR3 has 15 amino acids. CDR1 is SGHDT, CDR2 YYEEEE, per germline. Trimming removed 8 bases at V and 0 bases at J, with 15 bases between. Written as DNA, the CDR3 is TGTGCCAGGGGCCCCGGGCTCCCCTCCTACAATGAGCAGTTCTTC. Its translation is CARGPGLPSYNEQFF.

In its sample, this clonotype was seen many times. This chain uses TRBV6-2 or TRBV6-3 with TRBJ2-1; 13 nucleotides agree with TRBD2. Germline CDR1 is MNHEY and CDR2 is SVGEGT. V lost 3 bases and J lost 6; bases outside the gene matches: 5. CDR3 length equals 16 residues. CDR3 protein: CASSYPTSGGTNEQFF. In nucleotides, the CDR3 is TGTGCCAGCAGTTATCCGACTAGCGGGGGGACCAATGAGCAGTTCTTC.